The entry below gives a single TCR beta chain sequence along with its context. What this receptor recognizes is not known. It has no much larger one-base neighbor in the sample; base qualities were not kept. The CDR3 regions of human TCRbeta chains were analyzed by immunosequencing. Per the source publication's procedure: Repertoire TCRs were checked for matches against a reference library of SARS-CoV-2-specific TCRs that had been generated using the MIRA antigen-specificity platform. Breadth was defined as the fraction of unique TCRs that were SARS-CoV-2-associated, and depth was defined as the fraction of total T cells that were SARS-CoV-2-associated. Using the MIRA data, each spike-specific TCR was mapped to the spike region that the TCR reacts to and placed in a CD4 or CD8 class. Log10-transformed breadth and depth values were compared by one-way ANOVA with Sidak's multiple comparisons tests. Sourced from immuneACCESS, this table was stored by TCRdb with only in-frame sequences that have V and J called. A share of the clones is absent; for the studies checked, an unresolved V gene accounts for under half, and the remainder has no known explanation. That table supplies the V and J calls and clone size; D and trimming were determined from the DNA. Across this sample there are roughly 130,000 clones, with 86% seen only once. The ten most abundant clones make up 12% of the sample.

This specimen belongs to a study of T cell responses to AZD1222 COVID-19 vaccine listed by TCRdb under 2021. With respect to the entire study: Because spike-specific TCR depth and breadth did not differ between the two schedules, AZD1222 recipients who got a second dose at roughly 4 weeks were pooled with those who got a second dose at roughly 12 weeks. A total of 233 trial participants underwent TCR sequencing, of whom 200 to 220 received two doses of AZD1222 and about 25 received two doses of the MenACWY control vaccine. Trial participants were enrolled by age into 18-55, 56-69 and 70-plus year subgroups, with about 150, 28 and 57 TCR-sequenced participants respectively.

The trim is 3 bases for V and 2 bases for J, with a gap of 14 bases between the germline ends. For CDR1 and CDR2, the germline V gene lists SGHRS and YFSETQ. The CDR3 numbers 15 residues from cysteine through phenylalanine. Only CDR3 DNA remains: 45 bases, in frame from the first base. The time point tag for this specimen amounts to: baseline before first vaccination. Vaccinee samples were obtained from the UK trials COV001 and COV002, which included a single-blind randomized controlled phase 2/3 trial of AZD1222 (ChAdOx1 nCoV-19) in healthy adults. For TCRbeta chain sequencing, PBMC samples were collected from trial participants at day 0 and at day 28 after the second dose. What the study reported, not specific to this receptor: Participants were mostly white British, with more females than males. The authors suggested clonal diversity may have been underestimated. Spike-specific TCR breadth and depth rose significantly after two AZD1222 doses compared with day 0 and with MenACWY recipients. Because no day 14 peak-response samples were available, repertoires were characterized only after the peak T cell response. The 56-69-year group was small, and its depth increase did not reach significance, likely because of low power. Conclusions about previously exposed vaccinees were limited because only six or seven AZD1222 recipients were SARS-CoV-2 seropositive at baseline. The vaccine-associated CD4 TCRs covered the entire spike protein, and the dominant responses fell in regions 160-218 and 743-854. Reportedly, close to half of the unique spike-specific TCRs recognized epitopes lying outside the regions that are mutated in the B.1.351 and B.1.1.7 variants.

This TCR was sampled from an adult in good health. The specimen was peripheral blood, collected on day 0 of AZD1222 vaccination. Recombination connected TRBV5-1 to TRBJ2-5; possibly the D gene is TRBD2, per 7 matching bases. The DNA reads as follows: TGCGCCAGCAGCTGGTATCGGGGGGCACAAGAGACCCAGTACTTC. The resulting protein is CASSWYRGAQETQYF.